These T cell receptor beta chains were read from a single sample in a study of blood T cells in healthy people across ages. One entry per CDR3 protein results from TCRdb running MiXCR on the 5' RACE reads. The sample has about 1.8 million distinct CDR3 sequences; roughly 52% are singletons. Source material: blood. All receptors come from a middle-aged woman in good health. Each CDR3 is given with its conserved first and last residue. The D gene is left open where the match is weak. Clone size appears in some rows only: once, few, many, or a class for an expanded clone.

V,J,size,D,CDR3,DNA
TRBV3-1,TRBJ2-7,.,.,CASATGHSYEQYF,TGTGCCAGCGCCACAGGGCACTCCTACGAGCAGTACTTC
TRBV28,TRBJ2-3,.,TRBD2,CASSTVASSGGPGGTDTQYF,TGTGCCAGCAGTACGGTTGCGTCTAGCGGGGGCCCAGGAGGCACAGATACGCAGTATTTT
TRBV12-3/TRBV12-4,TRBJ2-1,few,.,CASSLWSGVNEQFF,TGTGCCAGCAGTTTATGGTCAGGGGTGAATGAGCAGTTCTTC
TRBV5-5,TRBJ1-2,.,.,CASTPGGKDGYTF,TGTGCCAGCACCCCTGGGGGAAAGGATGGCTACACCTTC
TRBV7-9,TRBJ2-3,.,.,CASSLGRDAQYF,TGTGCCAGCAGCTTAGGCCGGGATGCGCAGTATTTT
TRBV28,TRBJ2-1,.,.,CASSQDRNLPYNEQFF,TGTGCCAGCAGTCAGGACCGAAATCTTCCCTACAATGAGCAGTTCTTC
TRBV28,TRBJ1-2,.,TRBD1,CASSFRALTGGSRYGYTF,TGTGCCAGCAGTTTTAGAGCCCTGACAGGGGGCTCCCGCTATGGCTACACCTTC
TRBV10-3,TRBJ2-1,few,TRBD2,CAISGLGTSGGENEQFF,TGTGCCATCAGTGGGCTTGGGACTAGCGGGGGGGAGAATGAGCAGTTCTTC
TRBV20-1,TRBJ1-5,.,.,CSAREEAYSNQPQHF,TGCAGTGCTAGAGAGGAGGCTTATAGCAATCAGCCCCAGCATTTT
TRBV28,TRBJ1-2,.,.,CASSSIPYGYTF,TGTGCCAGCAGTTCGATCCCCTATGGCTACACCTTC
TRBV4-3,TRBJ2-1,few,TRBD2,CASSQDPSGGSYNEQFF,TGCGCCAGCAGCCAAGATCCTAGCGGGGGTTCCTACAATGAGCAGTTCTTC
TRBV6-1,TRBJ2-7,.,TRBD1,CASNKFLSTGGSYEQYF,TGTGCCAGCAATAAATTTCTTTCGACAGGGGGTTCCTACGAGCAGTACTTC
TRBV27,TRBJ2-5,.,.,CASSSRTPLGETQYF,TGTGCCAGCAGTTCGCGGACCCCTCTGGGGGAGACCCAGTACTTC
TRBV14,TRBJ1-1,.,.,CASSQVLGAPEAFF,TGTGCCAGCAGCCAAGTATTAGGGGCCCCTGAAGCTTTCTTT
TRBV9,TRBJ1-1,.,.,CASSVGVQNTEAFF,TGTGCCAGCAGCGTAGGGGTGCAGAACACTGAAGCTTTCTTT
TRBV10-2,TRBJ1-5,.,.,CASRVEYQPQHF,TGCGCCAGCAGGGTAGAATATCAGCCCCAGCATTTT
TRBV7-2,TRBJ2-3,few,TRBD2,CASSLTAGGTTDTQYF,TGTGCCAGCAGCTTAACAGCGGGGGGAACCACAGATACGCAGTATTTT
TRBV3-1,TRBJ2-5,.,.,CASSQGAGVYALPQETQYF,TGTGCCAGCAGCCAAGGAGCAGGGGTTTACGCCTTACCCCAAGAGACCCAGTACTTC
TRBV20-1,TRBJ1-4,.,TRBD1,CSALDRRQGEKLFF,TGCAGTGCCCTAGACAGGAGACAGGGGGAAAAACTGTTTTTT
TRBV28,TRBJ1-4,.,.,CASTSDWELFF,TGTGCCAGCACCTCAGATTGGGAACTGTTTTTT
TRBV28,TRBJ2-5,.,.,CASSFLRVLVETQYF,TGTGCCAGTAGTTTTCTCAGGGTTCTAGTGGAGACCCAGTACTTC
TRBV4-2,TRBJ1-2,.,.,CASSVDRGRSGYTF,TGTGCCAGCAGCGTCGATAGGGGACGATCTGGCTACACCTTC
TRBV20-1,TRBJ2-5,once,.,CSARDARDQETQYF,TGCAGTGCTAGAGATGCCCGGGACCAAGAGACCCAGTACTTC
TRBV6-2/TRBV6-3,TRBJ2-2,.,.,CASSYGGKRVRGTGELFF,TGTGCCAGCAGTTACGGGGGAAAACGGGTTCGTGGCACCGGGGAGCTGTTTTTT
TRBV5-5,TRBJ2-7,.,TRBD1,CASSYPGQPSYEQYF,TGTGCCAGCAGCTATCCGGGACAGCCTTCCTACGAGCAGTACTTC
TRBV13,TRBJ1-5,.,.,CASSGREGGSNQPQHF,TGTGCCAGCAGCGGGAGGGAGGGAGGGAGCAATCAGCCCCAGCATTTT
TRBV20-1,TRBJ2-1,few,TRBD1,CSARARDRTYNEQFF,TGCAGTGCTAGGGCACGGGACAGGACCTACAATGAGCAGTTCTTC
TRBV6-4,TRBJ2-6,few,.,CASSATGSGANVLIF,TGTGCCAGCAGTGCCACAGGCTCTGGGGCCAACGTCCTGATTTTC
TRBV20-1,TRBJ2-3,few,.,CSAYLRGSTQYF,TGCAGTGCTTACCTGCGGGGTAGTACGCAGTATTTT
TRBV29-1,TRBJ2-5,.,.,CSVGGPLETQYF,TGCAGCGTTGGCGGGCCCTTGGAGACCCAGTACTTC
TRBV4-3,TRBJ2-4,.,TRBD1,CASSQDLLGPTGTKNIQYF,TGCGCCAGCAGCCAAGATCTGTTGGGTCCGACAGGGACCAAAAACATTCAGTACTTC
TRBV7-2,TRBJ2-3,few,.,CASSRGGQGTDTQYF,TGTGCCAGCAGCAGGGGGGGCCAGGGCACAGATACGCAGTATTTT
TRBV6-2/TRBV6-3,TRBJ2-6,.,.,CASSPYSVGVGAGANVLTF,TGTGCCAGCAGTCCTTACTCTGTAGGGGTCGGTGCTGGGGCCAACGTCCTGACTTTC
TRBV20-1,TRBJ2-3,few,TRBD2,CSARAGTTTYTQYF,TGCAGTGCTAGAGCCGGGACTACAACATATACGCAGTATTTT
TRBV6-1,TRBJ2-7,.,.,CASNSGYEQYF,TGTGCCAGCAATTCGGGCTACGAGCAGTACTTC
TRBV29-1,TRBJ1-2,few,.,CSVVPERGKVGYGYTF,TGCAGCGTTGTCCCCGAACGGGGCAAGGTTGGATATGGCTACACCTTC
TRBV7-2,TRBJ2-7,once,.,CASSLVGTSSEQYF,TGTGCCAGCAGCTTAGTAGGCACCTCCTCCGAGCAGTACTTC
TRBV5-1,TRBJ2-2,.,.,CASSEGLHTGELFF,TGCGCCAGCAGCGAGGGACTGCACACCGGGGAGCTGTTTTTT
TRBV28,TRBJ2-7,few,TRBD1,CASRVGQGTYEQYF,TGTGCCAGCAGAGTTGGACAGGGCACCTACGAGCAGTACTTC
TRBV6-6,TRBJ1-2,.,TRBD1,CASSHDRVYGYTF,TGTGCCAGCAGCCATGACAGGGTATATGGCTACACCTTC
TRBV6-2/TRBV6-3,TRBJ2-7,.,TRBD1,CASSYGTALGYYEQYF,TGTGCCAGCAGTTACGGGACAGCCCTTGGGTACTACGAGCAGTACTTC
TRBV6-6,TRBJ1-4,.,.,CASRPRGGQAEKLFF,TGTGCCAGCAGGCCGAGGGGGGGGCAGGCTGAAAAACTGTTTTTT
TRBV6-5,TRBJ2-3,.,.,CASGRDGSADTQYF,TGTGCCAGCGGCAGGGACGGCAGCGCAGATACGCAGTATTTT
TRBV20-1,TRBJ1-2,few,.,CSASGNLNYGYTF,TGCAGTGCTAGCGGCAATCTCAACTATGGCTACACCTTC
TRBV6-5,TRBJ2-5,.,TRBD2,CASSYNGGAETQYF,TGTGCCAGCAGTTACAACGGGGGGGCCGAGACCCAGTACTTC
TRBV7-2,TRBJ2-3,few,TRBD2,CASSPLAGVEYF,TGTGCCAGCAGCCCACTAGCGGGGGTTGAGTATTTT
TRBV6-2/TRBV6-3,TRBJ2-1,.,TRBD1,CASSVRVGTGVSNEQFF,TGTGCCAGCTCAGTTAGGGTTGGGACAGGGGTGTCCAATGAGCAGTTCTTC
TRBV15,TRBJ2-5,few,TRBD1,CATSPDRGRRETQYF,TGTGCCACCAGCCCTGACAGGGGGCGACGGGAGACCCAGTACTTC
TRBV6-1,TRBJ2-7,few,.,CASRLEGARYEQYF,TGTGCCAGCAGGTTGGAGGGGGCGCGATACGAGCAGTACTTC
TRBV4-3,TRBJ2-1,.,TRBD1,CASSQDLGGRIGNEQFF,TGCGCCAGCAGCCAAGATCTAGGGGGCCGGATCGGCAATGAGCAGTTCTTC
TRBV6-6,TRBJ1-1,few,.,CASSNREEAFF,TGTGCCAGCAGTAACAGGGAAGAAGCTTTCTTT
TRBV13,TRBJ2-1,.,.,CASSLEKPSTTDNNEQFF,TGTGCCAGCAGCTTAGAAAAACCATCCACCACCGATAACAATGAGCAGTTCTTC
TRBV7-2,TRBJ1-2,many,TRBD1,CASSFDRVNYGYTF,TGTGCCAGCAGTTTTGACAGGGTTAACTATGGCTACACCTTC
TRBV7-2,TRBJ2-5,.,.,CASSLGPGPTQETQYF,TGTGCCAGCAGCCTAGGCCCCGGGCCTACGCAAGAGACCCAGTACTTC
TRBV9,TRBJ1-2,few,.,CASSVGPFPSRGGYTF,TGTGCCAGCAGCGTAGGCCCGTTCCCCTCCCGGGGAGGCTACACCTTC
TRBV29-1,TRBJ2-5,few,TRBD1,CSVQIYRGRETQYF,TGCAGCGTTCAAATTTACAGGGGCCGGGAGACCCAGTACTTC
TRBV28,TRBJ2-3,.,.,CASSAWADTQYF,TGTGCCAGCAGTGCGTGGGCAGATACGCAGTATTTT